The clone carrying this T cell receptor beta chain has just a few counts. Antigen: not known. The CDR3 has 15 amino acids. CDR1 is SGHAT and CDR2 is FQNNGV in the germline V gene. V lost 5 bases, J lost 0 bases, and 11 bases lay in between. The data were taken from a study of T-cell reconstitution after alpha-beta-depleted transplantation in children. Study-wide findings and caveats: Newly generated T cells supplied most T-cell counts and diversity one year post-transplant. For some patients, TCRbeta diversity was high at day 60 because of recipient T cells and thymic progenitors that survived. Reportedly, only several hundred clones from non-depleted graft cells drove alpha-beta T-cell counts at about two months.

As it was prepared, the TCRbeta library received unique molecular identifiers. One entry per CDR3 protein results from TCRdb running MiXCR on the PCR reads. In the table there are around 800,000 distinct CDR3 sequences, approximately 15% of which are singletons. The sequence was obtained from a male patient younger than 18 who had a stem cell transplant for acute lymphoblastic leukemia, so the T cells may come from the graft donor. The V gene is TRBV11-2, the J gene TRBJ2-1; TRBD2 is a possible D gene (5 bases). The material sequenced was PBMCs, mostly from graft donor cells, taken 360 days after TCRalphabeta/CD19-depleted stem cell transplant. CDR3 amino acids: CASSISESSYNEQFF. The CDR3 DNA reads TGTGCCAGCAGCATTAGCGAAAGCTCCTACAATGAGCAGTTCTTC.